What follows is one T cell receptor (beta chain) and its context. Its antigen is undetermined. The data were taken from a study of response to subunit inactivated influenza vaccine. V trimming: 5 bases; J trimming: 3 bases; junction bases outside the gene matches: 5. Germline V CDR1 and CDR2: LGHDT, YNNKEL (reference sequence). CDR3 length: 14 amino acids. TCRdb called the RT-PCR reads again in MiXCR, with one record for every CDR3 protein. The data contain roughly 570,000 distinct CDR3 sequences, 12% to 15% of them singletons. Findings and caveats of the study: The authors put forward the suggestion that each seasonal influenza vaccination may bring in only a limited number of new T cells.

Sequenced here: PBMCs from blood, sampled 11 to 12 days after vaccination. The V call is TRBV3-1, the J call TRBJ2-3, with TRBD2 matching 7 bases. The sequence was obtained from a man aged 45 to 65 who received an inactivated influenza vaccine. The CDR3 spells CASSERSGTDTQYF. In DNA form, the CDR3 reads TGTGCCAGCAGCGAACGTAGCGGGACAGATACGCAGTATTTT.